The rows below give T cell receptor beta chains drawn from one sample of a study of blood T cell repertoires in COVID-19. The repertoire was sequenced with immunoSEQ multiplex PCR; TCRdb's copy has only in-frame clones and lacks some. The repertoire holds about 130,000 clones, with around 80% as singletons. Sequencing was done on a sample of peripheral blood. These receptors were taken from a human donor in a cohort sampled during active COVID-19. Both conserved end residues are part of each CDR3.

V gene: TRBV5-5
CDR3 protein: CASSLTGKTYNSPLHF

V gene: TRBV10-2
CDR3 protein: CASSLSSGVYNEQFF

V gene: TRBV19
CDR3 protein: CASSTGQWGYEQYF

V gene: TRBV19
CDR3 protein: CASSNPSGTGGTEAFF

V gene: TRBV6-6
CDR3 protein: CASSYSAGTGNQPQHF

V gene: TRBV7-9
CDR3 protein: CASSFNPTGGNTEAFF

V gene: TRBV6-5
CDR3 protein: CASSYRWTGDNQPQHF

V gene: TRBV10-3
CDR3 protein: CAISEGGTNYGYTF

V gene: TRBV29-1
CDR3 protein: CSGLGLAGGQSSYNEQFF

V gene: TRBV19
CDR3 protein: CASSMRQFQNQPQHF

V gene: TRBV27
CDR3 protein: CASSLSSSTDTQYF

V gene: TRBV28
CDR3 protein: CASRLQGARTYEQYF

V gene: TRBV19
CDR3 protein: CASSIFGGGHNEQFF

V gene: TRBV7-9
CDR3 protein: CASSLVEDPGNTIYF

V gene: TRBV9
CDR3 protein: CASSVEPDLYSGNTIYF

V gene: TRBV20-1
CDR3 protein: CSARRDLQYF

V gene: TRBV28
CDR3 protein: CASKTGRSNSPLHF

V gene: TRBV27
CDR3 protein: CASSFGTGVEAFF

V gene: TRBV18
CDR3 protein: CASLQGMGTEAFF

V gene: TRBV30
CDR3 protein: CAWSLGGNIDYTF

V gene: TRBV9
CDR3 protein: CASSEGQLTEAFF

V gene: TRBV7-3
CDR3 protein: CASSLFQGGSYEQYF

V gene: TRBV28
CDR3 protein: CASRPSGGVQETQYF

V gene: TRBV7-2
CDR3 protein: CASSLGRVYEQYF

V gene: TRBV30
CDR3 protein: CAWSSTSAIYNEQFF

V gene: TRBV24-1
CDR3 protein: CATSDQTGRNEKLFF

V gene: TRBV5-1
CDR3 protein: CASTLDRVETEAFF

V gene: TRBV5-1
CDR3 protein: CASSAGTGNGYTF

V gene: TRBV4-1
CDR3 protein: CASSPARGTDTQYF

V gene: TRBV15
CDR3 protein: CATSRDLGTGRGYTF

V gene: TRBV19
CDR3 protein: CASSTTGGPYEQYF

V gene: TRBV27
CDR3 protein: CASSFLQGQPQHF

V gene: TRBV30
CDR3 protein: CAWTNRLISGANVLTF

V gene: TRBV5-1
CDR3 protein: CASSHSGGDYEQYF

V gene: TRBV15
CDR3 protein: CATSRQTERNQGEQYF

V gene: TRBV6-6
CDR3 protein: CASSYSDIAYEQYF

V gene: TRBV7-8
CDR3 protein: CASSPRQAGEGNGYTF

V gene: TRBV11-2
CDR3 protein: CASSPGTAYEQYF

V gene: TRBV5-4
CDR3 protein: CASSPTNTAEAFF

V gene: TRBV2
CDR3 protein: CASSEPPGFPNSPLHF

V gene: TRBV6-5
CDR3 protein: CASRILRSSYNEQFF

V gene: TRBV30
CDR3 protein: CAWSVSGDGEQYF

V gene: TRBV5-1
CDR3 protein: CASSSPAGQSTGNEQFF

V gene: TRBV5-5
CDR3 protein: CASSLSGGEQFF